These T cell receptor beta chains were read from a single sample in a study of metastatic and nonmetastatic thyroid tumors. TCRdb reassembled clones from the PCR reads with MiXCR. The profile shows some 25,000 clones, 15% of them singletons. The specimen sequenced was blood. Receptor source: a female donor with papillary thyroid cancer or a benign thyroid nodule (not recorded which). Some clones in this sample may be carry-over from other donors' samples. Each CDR3 is given with its conserved first and last residue. D genes are given only for firm matches. Where a row states a size, it is once, few, many or the class of an expanded clone; other rows omit it.

D gene,J gene,clone size,V gene,CDR3 protein,CDR3 DNA
.,TRBJ1-2,many,TRBV28,CASSMGGDNYGYTF,TGTGCCAGCTCTATGGGTGGAGACAACTATGGCTACACCTTC
.,TRBJ1-2,many,TRBV7-9,CASSLEGLIGYTF,TGTGCCAGCAGCTTAGAAGGTTTAATCGGCTACACCTTC
.,TRBJ1-5,.,TRBV5-1,CASSLGAGNQPQHF,TGCGCCAGCAGCTTGGGGGCAGGCAATCAGCCCCAGCATTTT
.,TRBJ2-1,.,TRBV27,CASSTTENSYNEQFF,TGTGCCAGCAGTACCACAGAGAATTCCTACAATGAGCAGTTCTTC
TRBD1,TRBJ1-4,many,TRBV7-8,CASSLGTGGEKLFF,TGTGCCAGCAGCCTCGGGACAGGGGGGGAAAAACTGTTTTTT
.,TRBJ1-2,many,TRBV12-3/TRBV12-4,CASSLWGRKDYGYTF,TGTGCCAGCAGTTTGTGGGGCAGGAAGGACTATGGCTACACCTTC
TRBD1,TRBJ2-7,.,TRBV12-3/TRBV12-4,CASREDRTSYEQYF,TGTGCCAGCAGGGAGGACAGGACCTCCTACGAGCAGTACTTC
.,TRBJ1-5,many,TRBV6-1,CATVERGTNQPQHF,TGTGCCACCGTGGAGAGGGGTACAAATCAGCCCCAGCATTTT
.,TRBJ2-5,.,TRBV12-3/TRBV12-4,CASSPGGGVETQYF,TGTGCCAGCAGCCCGGGGGGCGGAGTAGAGACCCAGTACTTC
.,TRBJ2-2,few,TRBV6-5,CASSSMGVNTGELFF,TGTGCCAGCAGTTCAATGGGAGTTAACACCGGGGAGCTGTTTTTT
TRBD1,TRBJ2-7,medium-sized,TRBV6-2/TRBV6-3,CASSNPLTGEYEQYF,TGTGCCAGCAGTAACCCCCTCACAGGGGAATACGAGCAGTACTTC
.,TRBJ2-3,.,TRBV7-3,CASSSGNYPPKYF,TGTGCCAGCAGCTCAGGGAATTACCCCCCGAAGTATTTT
.,TRBJ2-1,.,TRBV20-1,CSASGTNEQFF,TGCAGTGCTAGCGGGACCAATGAGCAGTTCTTC
TRBD2,TRBJ2-1,many,TRBV19,CASSTSGGPTYNEQFF,TGTGCCAGTAGTACCAGCGGGGGGCCCACCTACAATGAGCAGTTCTTC
.,TRBJ1-2,many,TRBV20-1,CSARDNGGGYTF,TGCAGTGCTAGGGACAACGGAGGAGGCTACACCTTC
TRBD2,TRBJ2-2,once,TRBV11-2,CASRLADNTGELFF,TGTGCCAGCAGACTAGCGGATAACACCGGGGAGCTGTTTTTT
.,TRBJ1-5,many,TRBV20-1,CSARYRSGVPQHF,TGCAGTGCTAGATACAGGTCCGGGGTGCCCCAGCATTTT
TRBD1,TRBJ1-1,many,TRBV7-9,CASNDWTGDPRGAFF,TGTGCCAGCAACGATTGGACAGGGGATCCGAGAGGAGCTTTCTTT
.,TRBJ2-7,many,TRBV7-9,CASSWAPNYEQYF,TGTGCCAGCAGCTGGGCCCCCAACTACGAGCAGTACTTC
.,TRBJ2-3,many,TRBV5-6,CASSWDADTQYF,TGTGCCAGCAGCTGGGATGCAGATACGCAGTATTTT
TRBD2,TRBJ2-7,medium-sized,TRBV27,CASSLSGEGSAGGPGVYEQYF,TGTGCCAGCAGTTTATCGGGGGAAGGTTCAGCGGGAGGGCCGGGGGTGTACGAGCAGTACTTC
TRBD2,TRBJ2-5,many,TRBV5-4,CASSSRDYSQETQYF,TGTGCCAGCAGCTCTCGGGACTACTCGCAAGAGACCCAGTACTTC
.,TRBJ2-1,.,TRBV7-5,CISVPEASLGLAPSPYNEQFF,.
.,TRBJ2-1,many,TRBV20-1,CSAPRSYNEQFF,TGCAGTGCCCCGCGGTCCTACAATGAGCAGTTCTTC
.,TRBJ1-4,many,TRBV19,CASSVRPWTNEKLFF,TGTGCCAGTAGTGTCCGGCCCTGGACTAATGAAAAACTGTTTTTT
.,TRBJ2-3,.,TRBV7-9,CANSLGVGTDTQYF,TGTGCCAACAGCTTAGGGGTAGGGACAGATACGCAGTATTTT
TRBD1,TRBJ2-7,.,TRBV18,CASSPTGQGAYEQYF,TGTGCCAGCTCACCTACAGGACAGGGGGCTTACGAGCAGTACTTC
.,TRBJ1-1,many,TRBV27,CASSPPGGPNTEAFF,TGTGCCAGCAGTCCGCCCGGGGGGCCTAACACTGAAGCTTTCTTT
TRBD2,TRBJ2-1,many,TRBV3-1,CASSPRVLAAYYNEQFF,TGTGCCAGCAGCCCGAGGGTGCTAGCGGCATACTACAATGAGCAGTTCTTC
TRBD2,TRBJ2-3,many,TRBV28,CASSLLPGGPKDTQYF,TGTGCCAGCAGTTTACTTCCGGGAGGGCCTAAAGATACGCAGTATTTT
.,TRBJ2-7,many,TRBV9,CASSVTPMDTGTYEQYF,TGTGCCAGCAGCGTAACCCCCATGGATACTGGGACCTACGAGCAGTACTTC
TRBD2,TRBJ2-7,many,TRBV20-1,CSARGRAGGPYYEQYF,TGCAGTGCTAGAGGGAGAGCGGGAGGGCCATACTACGAGCAGTACTTC
.,TRBJ2-6,many,TRBV11-2,CASSLQGNSGANVLTF,TGTGCCAGCAGCTTACAGGGAAATTCTGGGGCCAACGTCCTGACTTTC
TRBD2,TRBJ2-1,medium-sized,TRBV6-1,CASRHGTNNEQFF,TGTGCCAGCAGACACGGGACTAACAATGAGCAGTTCTTC
TRBD1,TRBJ2-3,many,TRBV28,CASSFGTGDTDTQYF,TGTGCCAGCAGTTTTGGGACAGGGGACACAGATACGCAGTATTTT
TRBD1,TRBJ2-1,many,TRBV6-1,CASSEVGSGTGIYNEQFF,TGTGCCAGCAGTGAAGTGGGGTCCGGGACAGGGATTTACAATGAGCAGTTCTTC
TRBD1,TRBJ1-6,many,TRBV4-1,CASSRVLTGLNNSPLHF,TGCGCCAGCAGCCGGGTTTTGACAGGGCTTAACAATTCACCCCTCCACTTT
.,TRBJ1-4,many,TRBV7-9,CASSLFLRENEKLFF,TGTGCCAGCAGCTTATTTCTCAGGGAAAATGAAAAACTGTTTTTT
.,TRBJ2-2,many,TRBV6-1,CASSQLMSTSPGELFF,TGTGCCAGCAGTCAGCTTATGTCGACTAGTCCCGGGGAGCTGTTTTTT
.,TRBJ2-3,many,TRBV20-1,CSALPLSTDTQYF,TGCAGTGCCTTACCCTTGAGTACAGATACGCAGTATTTT
TRBD2,TRBJ2-1,many,TRBV10-3,CAIQLLAGVWEGPYNEQFF,TGTGCCATCCAATTACTAGCGGGAGTTTGGGAGGGCCCCTACAATGAGCAGTTCTTC
TRBD1,TRBJ1-4,medium-sized,TRBV4-1,CASSQLGGFNEKLFF,TGCGCCAGCAGCCAACTAGGGGGCTTCAATGAAAAACTGTTTTTT
TRBD1,TRBJ1-5,many,TRBV30,CAWSVGGRGQPQHF,TGTGCCTGGAGTGTAGGGGGCCGGGGTCAGCCCCAGCATTTT
TRBD1,TRBJ2-7,medium-sized,TRBV4-1,CASSQGQGLFSEQYF,TGCGCCAGCAGCCAAGGACAGGGTCTCTTTTCCGAGCAGTACTTC
TRBD1,TRBJ2-7,many,TRBV7-3,CASSLIGGGEQYF,TGTGCCAGCAGCTTAATAGGGGGCGGCGAGCAGTACTTC
.,TRBJ2-5,many,TRBV7-2,CASSLGGRTQYF,TGTGCCAGCAGCTTAGGCGGCCGGACCCAGTACTTC
TRBD1,TRBJ1-3,once,TRBV20-1,CSAQTGGGNTIYF,TGCAGTGCACAGACAGGGGGAGGAAACACCATATATTTT
.,TRBJ1-1,few,TRBV20-1,CSARWDFTEAFF,TGCAGTGCTAGATGGGATTTCACTGAAGCTTTCTTT
TRBD1,TRBJ2-5,many,TRBV14,CASSRYGTGYFETQYF,TGTGCCAGCAGCCGTTACGGGACAGGGTATTTCGAGACCCAGTACTTC
.,TRBJ1-1,.,TRBV6-1,CASGKEGSDTEAFF,TGTGCCAGCGGAAAGGAGGGGTCTGACACTGAAGCTTTCTTT
.,TRBJ2-7,.,TRBV7-6,CASSLANQPHYEQYF,TGTGCCAGCAGCTTAGCGAACCAACCCCACTACGAGCAGTACTTC
.,TRBJ2-2,many,TRBV6-1,CASRDTFGIGELFF,TGTGCCAGCAGGGACACTTTCGGAATCGGGGAGCTGTTTTTT
TRBD1,TRBJ1-2,many,TRBV2,CASRPLFDRGDGYTF,TGTGCCAGCAGACCCCTCTTTGACAGGGGTGATGGCTACACCTTC
.,TRBJ2-5,many,TRBV7-9,CASSGAERTQYF,TGTGCCAGCAGCGGAGCGGAGCGGACCCAGTACTTC
TRBD1,TRBJ1-4,many,TRBV15,CATSRAGTDEKLFF,TGTGCCACCAGCAGAGCGGGGACAGACGAAAAACTGTTTTTT
TRBD2,TRBJ2-5,.,TRBV5-1,CASSLVGTGGQETQYF,TGCGCCAGCAGCTTGGTCGGGACGGGGGGCCAAGAGACCCAGTACTTC
.,TRBJ2-7,medium-sized,TRBV7-8,CASSLGLEQYF,TGTGCCAGCAGCCTAGGGTTAGAGCAGTACTTC